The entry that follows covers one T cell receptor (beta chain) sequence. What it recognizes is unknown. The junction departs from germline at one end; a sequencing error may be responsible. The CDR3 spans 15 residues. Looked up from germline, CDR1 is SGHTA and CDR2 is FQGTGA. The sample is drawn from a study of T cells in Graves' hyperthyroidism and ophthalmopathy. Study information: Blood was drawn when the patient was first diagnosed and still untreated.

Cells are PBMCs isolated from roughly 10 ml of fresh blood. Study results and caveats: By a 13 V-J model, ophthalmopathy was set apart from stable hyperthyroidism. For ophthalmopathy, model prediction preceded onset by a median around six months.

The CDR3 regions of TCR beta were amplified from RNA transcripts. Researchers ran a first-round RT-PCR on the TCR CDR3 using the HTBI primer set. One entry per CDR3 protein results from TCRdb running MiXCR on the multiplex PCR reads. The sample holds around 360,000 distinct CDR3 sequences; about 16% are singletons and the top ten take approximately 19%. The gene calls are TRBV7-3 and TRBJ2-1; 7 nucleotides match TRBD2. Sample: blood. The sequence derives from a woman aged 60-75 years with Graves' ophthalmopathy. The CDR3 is CASSSRLAVYNEEFF. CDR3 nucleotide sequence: TGTGCCAGCAGCTCGAGGCTAGCGGTTTACAATGAGGAGTTCTTC.